Below, one T cell receptor (beta chain) is given with its context. This sample was included in a study of PD-L1 blockade in urothelial cancer. Study summary: The analyses of blood took place 3 weeks (second dose) and 6 weeks after treatment start. A median approximately 150,000 T cells were found in blood samples.

V was pared by 5 bases and J by 7 bases, with 6 bases of the junction left unmatched. The CDR3 contains 14 residues. Germline CDR1 is SGHVS and CDR2 is FQNEAQ. Time point: pretreatment peripheral blood. TCR analog templates of synthetic origin were spiked into each PCR. Repertoires were generated with immunoSEQ multiplex PCR, while TCRdb's copy carries only in-frame clones and drops some. The sample records more than 45,000 clones, 82% being singletons. The material sequenced was PBMCs, taken around atezolizumab (anti-PD-L1) treatment. The clonotype was recovered from a man in his fifties or sixties with urothelial cancer. V gene TRBV7-8 combines with J gene TRBJ1-5, with 9 bases fitting TRBD1. The CDR3 spells CASSLQGAQQPQHF. DNA for the CDR3: TGTGCCAGCAGCCTACAGGGGGCTCAGCAGCCCCAGCATTTT.